What follows are 8 T cell receptor beta chains derived from one specimen sequenced in a study of blood T cell repertoires in COVID-19. The method was immunoSEQ multiplex PCR; TCRdb's version includes in-frame clones alone and lacks a portion of them. The table includes 150,000 or so clones, over 80% detected once. Sequencing was performed on PBMCs or T cells enriched from blood (not recorded which). The receptors come from a man aged 65 to 85 who had been exposed to COVID-19.

In its sample, this clone was seen once. J is TRBJ1-5 and V is TRBV28; D may be TRBD1 (5 bases). V was pared by 6 bases and J by 5 bases, with 14 bases between. Germline CDR1 MDHEN, CDR2 SYDVKM. The CDR3 runs to 14 residues. The CDR3 bases are TGTGCCAGCAGAAGTCCAGGGCAATATCAGCCCCAGCATTTT. Translating it yields CASRSPGQYQPQHF. Variable domain in full (rest from reference TRBV28 and TRBJ1-5): DVKVTQSSRYLVKRTGEKVFLECVQDMDHENMFWYRQDPGLGLRLIYFSYDVKMKEKGDIPEGYSVSREKKERFSLILESASTNQTSMYLCASRSPGQYQPQHFGDGTRLSIL.

The CDR3 nucleotides read TGCAGTGCTAGTGTACTAAACACTGAAGCTTTCTTT. The encoded protein is CSASVLNTEAFF. J is TRBJ1-1 and V is TRBV20-1, with D unresolved. The germline V gene has CDR1 DFQATT and CDR2 SNEGSKA (reference sequence). CDR3 length equals 12 residues. The ends were cut back, 3 bases at V and 2 bases at J, with 7 bases in the middle.

The genes are TRBV12-3 or TRBV12-4 and TRBJ2-7, with 8 bases lining up with TRBD1. This CDR3 comprises 12 residues. J lost 5 bases, V lost 5 bases, and 2 bases had no gene match. The CDR3 nucleotides read TGTGCCAGCAGTATACAGGGGGACGAGCAGTACTTC. Residues: CASSIQGDEQYF.

This chain uses TRBV5-3 with TRBJ2-3, with 9 bases aligning to TRBD1. TRBV5-3 is an ORF; its function is uncertain. The CDR3 length is 16 residues. Trimming took 4 bases from V and 4 from J; bases not matched to a gene: 10. Here the CDR3 DNA reads TGTGCCAGAAGCCCTACACCCGACAGGGGGGCAGATACGCAGTATTTT. Translated, it gives CARSPTPDRGADTQYF.

The chain links TRBV19 to TRBJ1-1, with TRBD1 as a possible D gene (5 bases). The V end lost 3 bases, the J end lost 3 bases, and 11 bases lay between the germline ends. The CDR3 has 14 amino acids. Germline V gene lookup returns CDR1 LNHDA and CDR2 SQIVND (reference sequence). The CDR3 sequence is CASSMSSRDTEAFF. The DNA of the CDR3 is TGTGCCAGTAGTATGTCATCCAGGGACACTGAAGCTTTCTTT.

This rearrangement joins TRBV10-3 to TRBJ1-5, with D perhaps matching TRBD1 (5 bases). CDR3 size: 13 residues. The V end lost 3 bases, the J end lost 6 bases, and 9 bases lay between the germline ends. Per germline, CDR1 ENHRY and CDR2 SYGVKD. CDR3: CAISDGGGQPQHF. CDR3 bases: TGTGCCATCAGTGATGGGGGGGGTCAGCCCCAGCATTTT.

CDR3 nucleotide sequence: TGCGCCAGCAGCCAGGGACAGGGAGGTGGAAACACCATATATTTT. Translation: CASSQGQGGGNTIYF. The genes are TRBV4-1 and TRBJ1-3; 9 bases match TRBD1. CDR1 and CDR2 (germline): MGHRA, YSYEKL. The CDR3 is 15 residues long. V was pared by 3 bases and J by 3 bases, with 3 bases of the junction left unmatched.

The J gene is TRBJ1-5, the V gene TRBV19; D unresolved. The CDR3 covers 13 residues. Germline loops: CDR1 LNHDA, CDR2 SQIVND (reference sequence). V gave up 5 bases and J gave up 6 bases, with 11 bases separating them. The CDR3 DNA is TGTGCCAGTAGTCCGCCAGGTGGTCAGCCCCAGCATTTT. It specifies CASSPPGGQPQHF. Combining the CDR3 with reference TRBV19 and TRBJ1-5 gives the whole variable domain DGGITQSPKYLFRKEGQNVTLSCEQNLNHDAMYWYRQDPGQGLRLIYYSQIVNDFQKGDIAEGYSVSREKKESFPLTVTSAQKNPTAFYLCASSPPGGQPQHFGDGTRLSIL.